At least ten counts were recorded for the clone carrying this TCR beta chain. Alpha- and beta-chain coverage of first-strand cDNA came from TRAV- and TRBV-specific primers. It was with a constant-region primer and a V-primer adapter that TCRs were amplified over around 20 PCR cycles. TCRdb reanalysed the reads using MiXCR and keeps one entry per CDR3 protein. This sample has 95,000 to 100,000 distinct CDR3 sequences, with about 20% found just once. The CDR3 is made up of 15 amino acids. V lost 4 bases and J lost 0, with 12 bases in between. Germline loops: CDR1 MNHEY, CDR2 SMNVEV (reference sequence). Time point given: after trial treatment. Treatment of the sample: LDRT plus nivolumab, ipilimumab, low-dose cyclophosphamide and aspirin (RACIN trial). The data were obtained in a study of low-dose radiotherapy and immunotherapy resistance in tumors.

The specimen was PBMCs, collected after low-dose radiotherapy plus immunotherapy. The rearrangement links TRBV27 to TRBJ2-5; TRBD2 is a possible D gene (5 bases). The clonotype comes from a male donor with prostate cancer. DNA for the CDR3: TGTGCCAGCAGTTCCAGGACGGGGTACCAAGAGACCCAGTACTTC. It translates to CASSSRTGYQETQYF.